This TCR beta chain emerged from a study of regulatory T cells in long-lasting Graves disease. Construction of the TCR beta libraries employed iRepertoire HTBI primers in conjunction with Arm-PCR of CDR3 regions. MiXCR was run by TCRdb on the multiplex PCR reads, yielding one entry per CDR3 protein. The sample shows about 420,000 distinct CDR3 sequences, around a quarter of them seen only once. The CDR3 runs to 15 residues. Germline V gives CDR1 MDHEN, CDR2 SYDVKM. The junction had 8 bases not matched to a gene; V was cut back by 4 bases and J by 4 bases. This clonotype came up many times. Regarding time point: persistent/refractory GD, antithyroid drugs over 5 years with positive TRAb. Construction of the TCR library relied on RNA isolated from PBMCs.

The sequenced sample was peripheral blood mononuclear cells (PBMCs), obtained when the disease was refractory, from a patient treated with antithyroid drugs. The receptor was isolated from a female donor with Graves disease. The chain is built from TRBV28 and TRBJ2-7; 9 positions match TRBD2. The CDR3 loop reads CASSSSPTSGYEQYF. The DNA of the CDR3 is TGTGCCAGCAGTTCCAGCCCGACTAGCGGATACGAGCAGTACTTC.